What follows are 10 T cell receptor beta chains derived from one specimen sequenced in a study of blood T cell repertoires in COVID-19. Assay used: immunoSEQ multiplex PCR; TCRdb lists only in-frame clones, some missing. The data contain 150,000 to 250,000 clones, 75% to 85% of them seen just once; the ten biggest clones take up 12%. Sequenced input: PBMCs or T cells enriched from blood (not recorded which). All receptors derive from a man in his forties who had recovered from COVID-19.

The rearrangement uses TRBV25-1 and TRBJ1-1; TRBD1 is a possible D gene (6 bases). Trimming shortened V by 4 bases and J by 4 bases, and 16 bases separated the two germline ends. Germline assignment: CDR1 MGHDK and CDR2 SYGVNS. This CDR3 has 15 amino acids. The CDR3 protein is CASSVISGAATEAFF. The DNA of the CDR3 is TGTGCCAGCAGTGTCATTTCAGGGGCCGCCACTGAAGCTTTCTTT.

V and J are TRBV27 and TRBJ1-2; 9 bases agree with TRBD1. Per germline, CDR1 MNHEY and CDR2 SMNVEV (reference sequence). After removal of 6 bases from V and 6 bases from J, the junction contained 5 bases not matched to a gene. The length of the CDR3 is 13 residues. The CDR3 here is CASSHGTGNGYTF. The CDR3, as DNA: TGTGCCAGCAGCCATGGGACAGGGAATGGCTACACCTTC.

This clone has just one count. The chain uses TRBV13 and TRBJ1-2, with D hard to call. The V gene lost 5 bases and the J gene lost 4 bases, with 11 bases spanning the gap. This CDR3 has 13 amino acids. The germline gives CDR1 PRHDT, CDR2 FYEKMQ (reference sequence). The CDR3 DNA is TGTGCCAGCAGCCCAGGCCACCCCTATGGCTACACCTTC. It translates to CASSPGHPYGYTF.

The genes are TRBV11-2 and TRBJ1-6; 10 bases align to TRBD1. Looked up from germline, CDR1 is SGHAT and CDR2 is FQNNGV. The CDR3 loop spans 15 amino acids. V shed 2 bases and J 9 bases; nucleotides not matched to a gene: 4. The CDR3, as DNA: TGTGCCAGCAGCTTATCGGACAGGGGGATTTCACCCCTCCACTTT. As protein: CASSLSDRGISPLHF.

V gene TRBV29-1 combines with J gene TRBJ2-1; 7 positions match TRBD2. V lost 7 bases, J lost 10 bases, and 10 bases stayed unmatched. This CDR3 region has 12 residues. Germline CDR1 and CDR2: SQVTM and ANQGSEA. This CDR3 is CSAEGLAEEQFF. CDR3 in DNA: TGCAGCGCTGAGGGGCTAGCGGAAGAGCAGTTCTTC.

The rearrangement uses TRBV7-6 and TRBJ2-1; D remains ambiguous. The ends were cut back, 2 bases at V and 5 bases at J, with 10 bases in the middle. The CDR3 totals 14 residues. The germline CDR1 and CDR2 sequences are SGHVS and FNYEAQ. The chain's CDR3 is CASSLSYSNNEQFF. Written as DNA, the CDR3 is TGTGCCAGCAGCTTATCGTACAGCAACAATGAGCAGTTCTTC.

The chain uses TRBV7-9 and TRBJ1-4; D call uncertain. CDR3 length: 16 amino acids. Trimming left V 4 bases short and J 0 bases short, with 12 bases between. CDR1 and CDR2 from the germline V gene are SEHNR and FQNEAQ (reference sequence). The CDR3 nucleotides read TGTGCCAGCAGCTCTGACACGTCCTCAACTAATGAAAAACTGTTTTTT. As protein: CASSSDTSSTNEKLFF.

This clone was observed once. This chain joins TRBV27 and TRBJ2-3; 10 bases are a match to TRBD2. This CDR3 has 13 residues. The junction had 1 base not matched to a gene; V was cut back by 6 bases and J by 4 bases. Germline CDR1 and CDR2: MNHEY and SMNVEV (reference sequence). The CDR3 DNA follows: TGTGCCAGCAGGCTAGCGGGAGCAGATACGCAGTATTTT. Translating it yields CASRLAGADTQYF.

The chain combines TRBV4-3 with TRBJ1-2; TRBD1 is a possible D gene (6 bases). CDR1 LGHNA and CDR2 YSLEER come from the germline V gene. This CDR3 contains 13 residues. The germline V and J ends were trimmed by 4 bases and 2 bases, with 8 bases remaining between them. This CDR3 is CASSPQGNYGYTF. CDR3 DNA: TGCGCCAGCAGCCCTCAGGGGAACTATGGCTACACCTTC.

The chain uses TRBV6-5 and TRBJ2-7; TRBD1 matches at 8 bases. This CDR3 has 13 amino acids. After removal of 5 bases from V and 6 bases from J, the junction contained 6 bases not matched to a gene. Looked up from germline, CDR1 is MNHEY and CDR2 is SVGAGI. The CDR3 protein is CASSSGQGLEQYF. CDR3 in DNA: TGTGCCAGCAGTAGTGGACAGGGACTCGAGCAGTACTTC.